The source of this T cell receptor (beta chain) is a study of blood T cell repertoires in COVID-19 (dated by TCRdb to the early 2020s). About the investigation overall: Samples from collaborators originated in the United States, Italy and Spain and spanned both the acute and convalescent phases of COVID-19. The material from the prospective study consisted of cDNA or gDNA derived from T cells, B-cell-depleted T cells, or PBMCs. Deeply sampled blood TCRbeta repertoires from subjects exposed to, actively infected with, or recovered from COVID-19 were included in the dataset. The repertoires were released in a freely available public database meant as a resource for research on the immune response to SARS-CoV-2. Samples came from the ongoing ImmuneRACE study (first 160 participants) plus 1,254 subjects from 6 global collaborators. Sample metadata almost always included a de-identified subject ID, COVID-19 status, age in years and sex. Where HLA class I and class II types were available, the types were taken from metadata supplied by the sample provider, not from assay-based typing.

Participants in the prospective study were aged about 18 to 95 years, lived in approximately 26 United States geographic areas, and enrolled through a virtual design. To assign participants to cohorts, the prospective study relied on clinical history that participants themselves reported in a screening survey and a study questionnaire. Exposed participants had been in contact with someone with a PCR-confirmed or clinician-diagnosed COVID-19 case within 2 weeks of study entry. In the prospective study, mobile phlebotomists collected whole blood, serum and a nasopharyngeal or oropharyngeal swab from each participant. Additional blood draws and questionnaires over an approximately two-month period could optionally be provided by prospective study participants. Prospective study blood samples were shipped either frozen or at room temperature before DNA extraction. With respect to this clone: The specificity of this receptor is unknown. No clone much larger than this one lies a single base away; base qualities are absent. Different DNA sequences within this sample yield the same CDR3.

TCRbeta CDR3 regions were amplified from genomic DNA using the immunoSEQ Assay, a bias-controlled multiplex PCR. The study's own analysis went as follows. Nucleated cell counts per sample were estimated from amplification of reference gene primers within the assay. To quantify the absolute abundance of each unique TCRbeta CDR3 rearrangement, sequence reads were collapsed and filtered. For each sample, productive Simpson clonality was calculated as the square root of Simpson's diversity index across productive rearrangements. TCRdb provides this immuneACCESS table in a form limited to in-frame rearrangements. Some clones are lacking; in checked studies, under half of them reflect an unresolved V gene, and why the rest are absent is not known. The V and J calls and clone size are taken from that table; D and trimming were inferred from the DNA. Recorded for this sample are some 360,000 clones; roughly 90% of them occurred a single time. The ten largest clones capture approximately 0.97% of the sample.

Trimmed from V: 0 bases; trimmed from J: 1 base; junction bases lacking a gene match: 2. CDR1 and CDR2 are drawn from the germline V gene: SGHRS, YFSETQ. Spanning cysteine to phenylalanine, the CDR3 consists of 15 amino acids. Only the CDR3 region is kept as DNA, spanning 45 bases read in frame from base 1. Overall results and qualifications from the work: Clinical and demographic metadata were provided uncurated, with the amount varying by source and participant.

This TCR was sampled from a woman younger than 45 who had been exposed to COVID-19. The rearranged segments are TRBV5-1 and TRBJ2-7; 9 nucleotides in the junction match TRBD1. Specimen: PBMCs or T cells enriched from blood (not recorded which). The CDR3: CASSLGGTGSYEQYF. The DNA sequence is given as TGCGCCAGCAGCTTGGGGGGGACAGGGTCCTACGAGCAGTACTTC.